The 2 T cell receptor beta chains below were found in one sample sequenced in a study of Ad26.COV2.S vaccination and SARS-CoV-2 variants. Measured with immunoSEQ multiplex PCR; TCRdb has only the in-frame clones, and not every one. Of approximately 480,000 clones listed, roughly nine tenths are singletons. Indicated treatment: some 20 received Ad26.COV2.S at low or high dose, single or two shots; roughly five received placebo; per-sample allocation not given. The samples were gathered on day 63 after the first injection of vaccine or placebo. Material: peripheral blood, obtained in a trial of Ad26.COV2.S vaccine versus placebo. All receptors derive from a person aged 18 to 65 who received the Ad26.COV2.S COVID-19 vaccine or a placebo.

The chain joins TRBV21-1 to TRBJ1-6; the table's TRBD1 call for D was not verified on the DNA. TRBV21-1 is deemed a pseudogene. The CDR3 totals 14 residues. The CDR3 is CASVRDRGNSPLHF. CDR3 DNA: TGTGCCAGCGTAAGGGACAGGGGGAATTCACCCCTCCACTTT.

This chain uses TRBV6-5 with TRBJ2-1; D gene uncertain. V was trimmed by 6 bases and J by 8 bases, leaving 11 bases between them. Germline CDR1 MNHEY, CDR2 SVGAGI. The CDR3 is 12 amino acids. The CDR3 bases are TGTGCCAGCAGGCCAGGTCTCGATGAGCAGTTCTTC. This translates into CASRPGLDEQFF.